The 14 T cell receptor beta chains listed next were all sequenced from one sample in a study of lymphopenia after photon versus proton radiotherapy. The assay was immunoSEQ multiplex PCR, and TCRdb's table has in-frame clones only and misses some. Seen here are 25,000 to 35,000 clones, around nine tenths observed once, and the top ten hold roughly 50%. The sequences come from peripheral blood, collected from a patient treated with proton-based radiotherapy. The receptors derive from an older woman with cholangiocarcinoma. Some clones in this sample may be carry-over from other donors' samples.

This clone was counted a single time. The chain employs TRBV14 and TRBJ1-3, with a tentative D call TRBD1 (5 bases). Germline assignment: CDR1 SGHDN and CDR2 FVKESK. The CDR3 totals 14 residues. V lost 8 bases to trimming and J lost 0 bases, with 11 bases between them. DNA for the CDR3: TGTGCCAGCTCTAGAGGGGTCTCTGGAAACACCATATATTTT. Amino acids: CASSRGVSGNTIYF.

J is TRBJ2-7 and V is TRBV7-2; a possible D gene is TRBD2 (5 bases). V was trimmed by 1 base and J by 6 bases, leaving 16 bases between them. Germline CDR1 and CDR2: SGHTA and FQGNSA. The CDR3 runs 15 residues. The CDR3 loop is CASSLGSGTRSEQYF. The CDR3 DNA reads TGTGCCAGCAGCTTAGGATCGGGAACTCGGTCCGAGCAGTACTTC. Together with reference TRBV7-2 and TRBJ2-7, the CDR3 gives the full variable domain: GAGVSQSPSNKVTEKGKDVELRCDPISGHTALYWYRQSLGQGLEFLIYFQGNSAPDKSGLPSDRFSAERTGGSVSTLTIQRTQQEDSAVYLCASSLGSGTRSEQYFGPGTRLTVT.

Here the CDR3 reads CASSPYLAGGDYEQYF. CDR3 sequence (DNA): TGCGCCAGCAGCCCTTACCTAGCGGGAGGTGACTACGAGCAGTACTTC. The V and J genes are TRBV5-1 and TRBJ2-7; 11 nucleotides match TRBD2. Germline V gene lookup returns CDR1 SGHRS and CDR2 YFSETQ. This CDR3 has 16 amino acids. Unmatched junction bases numbered 9, after V lost 4 bases and J lost 3 bases.

This clone was recorded once. The chain carries TRBV7-2 and TRBJ1-4, with TRBD1 as a possible D gene (5 bases). The germline V gene encodes CDR1 SGHTA and CDR2 FQGNSA. With 6 bases removed from V and 8 bases from J, the gap between germline ends came to 22 bases. This CDR3 comprises 16 residues. The CDR3 coding sequence is TGTGCCAGCAGTTTTAGCCGGGACCCAGGGAAGGAAAAACTGTTTTTT. It yields the protein CASSFSRDPGKEKLFF.

This clone is termed medium-sized (0.01 to 0.1%). The chain joins TRBV5-5 to TRBJ1-5, with 7 bases fitting TRBD1. Germline V gene sequence: CDR1 SGHKS, CDR2 YYEKEE (reference sequence). This CDR3 is 17 amino acids long. Trimming at V came to 0 bases and at J to 5 bases, leaving 11 bases not matched to a gene. CDR3 loop: CASSLGLDREKDQPQHF. The CDR3 bases are TGTGCCAGCAGCTTGGGTCTCGACAGGGAAAAGGATCAGCCCCAGCATTTT.

The chain recombines TRBV7-9 with TRBJ2-2; possible D gene TRBD2, 5 bases. Germline V CDR1 and CDR2: SEHNR, FQNEAQ (reference sequence). The V end was cut by 11 bases, the J end by 7 bases, with 8 bases between. The CDR3 loop spans 10 amino acids. The CDR3 protein is CAPGIGELFF. CDR3 nucleotides: TGTGCCCCGGGGATCGGGGAGCTGTTTTTT.

About this clone itself: One end of the junction varies from germline; a read error may be responsible. The V and J genes are TRBV9 and TRBJ1-1; possible D gene TRBD1, 6 bases. There are 14 residues in the CDR3. Germline V gene sequence: CDR1 SGDLS, CDR2 YYNGEE. This CDR3 is CASSVSGQNNEAFF. For the CDR3, the DNA is TGTGCCAGCAGCGTCAGCGGACAGAACAATGAAGCTTTCTTT.

This clone was counted a single time. The rearrangement links TRBV7-2 to TRBJ2-5; the D gene is possibly TRBD1 (6 bases). CDR3 size: 13 residues. CDR1 SGHTA and CDR2 FQGNSA come from the germline V gene. The CDR3 DNA sequence: TGTGCGGGCCTGGGTACAGGGAGAGAGACCCAGTACTTC. Its translation is CAGLGTGRETQYF.

The rearrangement joins TRBV27 to TRBJ2-6; possible D gene TRBD1, 5 bases. V was shortened by 8 bases and J by 1 base, with 15 bases between the two germline ends. The CDR3 is 16 amino acids. Germline V lookup: CDR1 MNHEY, CDR2 SMNVEV (reference sequence). The CDR3 DNA sequence: TGTGCCAGCCGGCGCAGGGTTACGTCTGGGGCCAACGTCCTGACTTTC. Its protein product is CASRRRVTSGANVLTF.

This clone is a singleton in its sample. The V gene is TRBV4-1, the J gene TRBJ2-1; 7 positions agree with TRBD2. Germline V gene lookup returns CDR1 MGHRA and CDR2 YSYEKL. V trimming: 0 bases; J trimming: 5 bases; junction bases outside the gene matches: 7. This CDR3 comprises 16 residues. CDR3 amino acids: CASSQDKLRGNNEQFF. The CDR3, as DNA: TGCGCCAGCAGCCAAGATAAATTGCGGGGGAACAATGAGCAGTTCTTC.

The chain recombines TRBV11-2 with TRBJ1-2, with TRBD1 matching over 7 bases. The ends lost 5 bases at V and 3 bases at J; junction bases unmatched: 15. This CDR3 has 17 residues. CDR1 and CDR2 (germline): SGHAT, FQNNGV. The CDR3 sequence is CASSPSLGQHRYYGYTF. The DNA for the CDR3 is TGTGCCAGCAGCCCGTCTTTGGGACAGCACCGATACTATGGCTACACCTTC.

The sample holds a few counts of this clone. V is TRBV2 and J is TRBJ1-2; 7 nucleotides match TRBD1. Germline CDR1 is SNHLY and CDR2 is FYNNEI. V shed 6 bases and J 8 bases; nucleotides not matched to a gene: 12. The CDR3 spans 14 residues. For the CDR3, the DNA is TGTGCCAGCAGGGTCGAGGGGGCCACTTGGGGCTACACCTTC. Protein sequence: CASRVEGATWGYTF.

For the CDR3, the DNA is TGTGCCAGCAGTCCCCCGGACAGGGCCTACACAGATACGCAGTATTTT. Protein sequence: CASSPPDRAYTDTQYF. This chain links TRBV27 with TRBJ2-3; TRBD1 aligns across 8 bases. J gave up 2 bases and V 5 bases, and 9 bases lay outside the gene matches. CDR3 length: 16 amino acids. Germline lookup yields CDR1 MNHEY and CDR2 SMNVEV (reference sequence).

V usage is TRBV19 and J usage is TRBJ2-7; D is undetermined. Trimming left V 1 base short and J 2 bases short, with 15 bases between. Germline CDR1 is LNHDA and CDR2 is SQIVND (reference sequence). The CDR3 is 16 amino acids. The CDR3 protein is CASSIASRVATYEQYF. The CDR3 DNA reads TGTGCCAGTAGTATAGCTTCACGGGTAGCTACCTACGAGCAGTACTTC.